This T cell receptor (beta chain) stems from a study of early T cells in non-severe SARS-CoV-2 infection. Unique molecular identifiers were affixed to single, distinct cDNA molecules. One entry per CDR3 protein results from TCRdb running MiXCR on the 5' RACE reads. The sample lists roughly 81,000 distinct CDR3 sequences; 12% were seen once. Study conclusions and caveats: Anti-spike CD8 responses were favored by VDJdb matching, which missed private and CD4 specificities.

CDR1 is SEHNR and CDR2 is FQNEAQ in the germline V gene (reference sequence). Trimming cost V 4 bases and J 3 bases; bases outside gene matches: 6. This CDR3 is 14 amino acids long. This clonotype has ten or more counts. As yet, its antigen is unknown. The material sequenced was whole blood. The chain combines TRBV7-9 with TRBJ2-7; 7 positions match TRBD1. This clonotype was sampled from an adult who was a healthcare worker with PCR-confirmed SARS-CoV-2 infection or an uninfected control (not recorded which). The CDR3 region has the DNA TGTGCCAGCAGCTCCAGACAGGGAATCTACGAGCAGTACTTC. It specifies CASSSRQGIYEQYF.